The T cell receptor beta chain described here comes from a study of beta chain features in type 1 diabetes. Whole-study findings and limits: An over-representation of cells with high TCR expression could result from cDNA sequencing. In every one of the four CD4+ subsets, TCRB CDR3s were moderately but significantly shorter in Type 1 diabetes patients.

V lost 2 bases and J lost 3; bases outside the gene matches: 11. The CDR3 is 18 residues long. Germline loops: CDR1 SGHTA, CDR2 FQGNSA. This clone was observed a handful of times. Its antigen is not known. The sample holds other DNA sequences that translate to the same CDR3. The sequenced template was cDNA made from the entire isolated RNA. Generated by immunoSEQ multiplex PCR, the TCRdb table keeps only in-frame clones and is missing some. The data hold around 320,000 clones, with 14% observed a single time. Averaging roughly 0.12 L, one heparinised blood draw came from each individual donor. This TCR was sampled from a man younger than 40 in good health. Source material: central memory CD4+ T cells from blood. J is TRBJ2-4 and V is TRBV7-2; 9 bases agree with TRBD2. This CDR3 is CASSLLAGGGGGKNIQYF. DNA for the CDR3: TGTGCCAGCAGCTTATTGGCGGGAGGCGGGGGGGGCAAAAACATTCAGTACTTC.